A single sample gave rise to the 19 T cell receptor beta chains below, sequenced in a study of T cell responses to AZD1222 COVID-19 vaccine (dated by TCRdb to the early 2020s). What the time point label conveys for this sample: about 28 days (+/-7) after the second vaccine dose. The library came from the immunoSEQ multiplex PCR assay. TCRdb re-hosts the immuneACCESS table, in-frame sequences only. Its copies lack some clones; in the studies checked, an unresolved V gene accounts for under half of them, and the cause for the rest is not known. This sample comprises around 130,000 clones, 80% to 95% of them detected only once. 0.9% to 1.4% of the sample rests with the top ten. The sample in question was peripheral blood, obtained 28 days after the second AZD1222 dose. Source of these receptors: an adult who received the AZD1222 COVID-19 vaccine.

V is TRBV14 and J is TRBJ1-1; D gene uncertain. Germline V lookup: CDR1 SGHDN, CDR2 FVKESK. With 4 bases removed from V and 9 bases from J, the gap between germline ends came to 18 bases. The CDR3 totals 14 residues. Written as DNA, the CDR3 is TGTGCCAGCAGCCCCGGTTCCGGTGGGCAGAAAGCTTTCTTT. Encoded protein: CASSPGSGGQKAFF.

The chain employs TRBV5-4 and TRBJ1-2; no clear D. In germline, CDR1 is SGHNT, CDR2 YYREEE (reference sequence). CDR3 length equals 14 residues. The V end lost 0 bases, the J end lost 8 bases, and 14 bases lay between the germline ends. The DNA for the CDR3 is TGTGCCAGCAGCTTGGCCGCCAGATCCTACGGCTACACCTTC. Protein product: CASSLAARSYGYTF.

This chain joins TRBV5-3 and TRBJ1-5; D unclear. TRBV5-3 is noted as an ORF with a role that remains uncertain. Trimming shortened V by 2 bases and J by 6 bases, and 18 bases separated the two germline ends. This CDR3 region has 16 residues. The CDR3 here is CARSFGLALPAQPQHF. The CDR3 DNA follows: TGTGCCAGAAGCTTCGGCTTAGCCTTACCCGCTCAGCCCCAGCATTTT.

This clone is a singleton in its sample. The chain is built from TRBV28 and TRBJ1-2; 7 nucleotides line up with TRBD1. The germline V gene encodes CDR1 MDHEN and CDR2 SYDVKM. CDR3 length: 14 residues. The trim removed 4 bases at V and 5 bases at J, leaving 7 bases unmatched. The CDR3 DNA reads TGTGCCAGCAGTTCCGGAGGGACAGTATATGGCTACACCTTC. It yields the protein CASSSGGTVYGYTF.

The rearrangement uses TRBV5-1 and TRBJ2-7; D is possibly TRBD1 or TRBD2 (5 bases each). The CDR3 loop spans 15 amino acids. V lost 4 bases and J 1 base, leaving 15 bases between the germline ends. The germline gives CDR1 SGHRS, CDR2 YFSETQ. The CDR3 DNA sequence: TGCGCCAGCAGCCGATCGGGGACGGATTCCTACGAGCAGTACTTC. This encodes CASSRSGTDSYEQYF.

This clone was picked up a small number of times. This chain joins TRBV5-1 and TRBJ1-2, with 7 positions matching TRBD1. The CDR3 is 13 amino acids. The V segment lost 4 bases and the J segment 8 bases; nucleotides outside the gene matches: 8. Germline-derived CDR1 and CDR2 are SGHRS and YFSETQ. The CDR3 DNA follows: TGCGCCAGCAGCGTCCGAAGGGGGCTCGGCTACACCTTC. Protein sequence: CASSVRRGLGYTF.

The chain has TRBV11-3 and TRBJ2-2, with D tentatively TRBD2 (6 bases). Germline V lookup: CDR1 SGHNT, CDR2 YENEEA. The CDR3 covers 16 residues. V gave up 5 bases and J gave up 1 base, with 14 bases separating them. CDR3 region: CASSPTDGGNTGELFF. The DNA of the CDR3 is TGTGCCAGCAGCCCCACGGACGGGGGGAACACCGGGGAGCTGTTTTTT.

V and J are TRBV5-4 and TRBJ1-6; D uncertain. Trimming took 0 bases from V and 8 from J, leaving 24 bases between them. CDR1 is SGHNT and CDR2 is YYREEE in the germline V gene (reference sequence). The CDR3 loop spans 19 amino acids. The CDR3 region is CASSLVPQLGGRRDSPLHF. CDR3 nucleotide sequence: TGTGCCAGCAGCTTGGTTCCCCAGTTAGGCGGTAGGCGAGATTCACCCCTCCACTTT.

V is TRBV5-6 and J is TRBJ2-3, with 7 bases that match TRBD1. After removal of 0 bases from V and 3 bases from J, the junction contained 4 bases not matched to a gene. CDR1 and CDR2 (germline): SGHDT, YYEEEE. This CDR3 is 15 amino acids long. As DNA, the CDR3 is TGTGCCAGCAGCTTGGAGTTCAGGGGGACAGATACGCAGTATTTT. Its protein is CASSLEFRGTDTQYF.

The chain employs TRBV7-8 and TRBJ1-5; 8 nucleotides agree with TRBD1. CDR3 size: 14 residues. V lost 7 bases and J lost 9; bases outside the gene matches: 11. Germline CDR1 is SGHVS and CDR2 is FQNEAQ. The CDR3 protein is CASNYGQGRWPQHF. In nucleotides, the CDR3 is TGTGCCAGCAACTATGGACAGGGCAGATGGCCCCAGCATTTT.

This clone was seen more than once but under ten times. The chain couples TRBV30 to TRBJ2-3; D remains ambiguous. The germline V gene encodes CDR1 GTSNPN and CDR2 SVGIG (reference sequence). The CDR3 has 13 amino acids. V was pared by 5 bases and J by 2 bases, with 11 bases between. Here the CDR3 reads CAWDRITTDTQYF. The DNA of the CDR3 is TGTGCCTGGGACCGCATCACCACAGATACGCAGTATTTT.

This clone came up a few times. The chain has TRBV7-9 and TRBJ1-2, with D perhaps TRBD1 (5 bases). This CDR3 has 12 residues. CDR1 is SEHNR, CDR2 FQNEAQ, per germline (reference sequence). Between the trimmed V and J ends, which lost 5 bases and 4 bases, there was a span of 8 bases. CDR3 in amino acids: CASSRDVYGYTF. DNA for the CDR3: TGTGCCAGCAGCAGGGACGTCTATGGCTACACCTTC.

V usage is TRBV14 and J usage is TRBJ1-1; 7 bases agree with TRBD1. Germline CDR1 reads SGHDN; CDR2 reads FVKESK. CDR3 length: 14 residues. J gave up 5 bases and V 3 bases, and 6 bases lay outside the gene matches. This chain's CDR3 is CASSQRQGGTEAFF. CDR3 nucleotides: TGTGCCAGCAGCCAGCGACAGGGTGGGACTGAAGCTTTCTTT.

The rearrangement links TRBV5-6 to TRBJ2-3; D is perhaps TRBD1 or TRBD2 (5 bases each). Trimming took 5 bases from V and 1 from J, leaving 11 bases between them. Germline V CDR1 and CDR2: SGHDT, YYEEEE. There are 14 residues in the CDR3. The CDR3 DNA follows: TGTGCCAGCAGGGGGGTCTCTGGCACAGATACGCAGTATTTT. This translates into CASRGVSGTDTQYF.

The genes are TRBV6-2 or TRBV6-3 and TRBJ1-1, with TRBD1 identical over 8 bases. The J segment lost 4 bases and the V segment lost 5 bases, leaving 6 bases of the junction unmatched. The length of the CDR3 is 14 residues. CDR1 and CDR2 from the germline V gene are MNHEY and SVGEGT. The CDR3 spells CASSKGQGVTEAFF. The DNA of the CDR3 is TGTGCCAGCAGTAAAGGACAGGGAGTCACTGAAGCTTTCTTT.

This CDR3 reads CASSPTGQANTGELFF. In DNA, the CDR3 is TGTGCCAGTAGTCCAACCGGACAGGCGAACACCGGGGAGCTGTTTTTT. The chain is built from TRBV19 and TRBJ2-2, with 7 bases matching TRBD1. The V gene's germline CDR1 is LNHDA and CDR2 SQIVND (reference sequence). V shed 5 bases, J shed 0 bases, and the junction held 6 bases outside the gene matches. This CDR3 contains 16 residues.

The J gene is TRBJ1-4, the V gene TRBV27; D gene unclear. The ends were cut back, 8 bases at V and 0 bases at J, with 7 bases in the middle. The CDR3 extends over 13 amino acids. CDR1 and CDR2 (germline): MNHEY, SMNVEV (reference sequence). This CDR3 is CASSRATNEKLFF. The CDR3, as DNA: TGTGCCAGCTCCCGAGCAACTAATGAAAAACTGTTTTTT.

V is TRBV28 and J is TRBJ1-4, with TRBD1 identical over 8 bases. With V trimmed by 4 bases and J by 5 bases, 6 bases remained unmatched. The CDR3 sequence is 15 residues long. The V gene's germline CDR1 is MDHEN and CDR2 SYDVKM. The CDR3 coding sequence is TGTGCCAGCAGTTCCCCCGGGACAGGAAATGAAAAACTGTTTTTT. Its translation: CASSSPGTGNEKLFF.

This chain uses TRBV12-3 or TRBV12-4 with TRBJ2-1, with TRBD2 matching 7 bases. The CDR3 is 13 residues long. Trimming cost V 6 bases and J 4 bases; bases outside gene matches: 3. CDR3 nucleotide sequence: TGTGCCAGCAGGGCGGGGGAATACAATGAGCAGTTCTTC. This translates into CASRAGEYNEQFF.